Listed here are 16 T cell receptor beta chains from one sample, sequenced in a study of T cells in Graves' hyperthyroidism and ophthalmopathy. Amplified TCR beta CDR3 regions came from RNA transcripts. An initial round of RT-PCR targeting the TCR CDR3 relied on the HTBI primer set. TCRdb re-called the multiplex PCR reads through MiXCR, storing one row per CDR3 protein. In the table there are 250,000 or so distinct CDR3 sequences, 15% to 20% of which are singletons. Sequencing was carried out using blood. These receptors were obtained from a woman between 18 and 30 years old with Graves' ophthalmopathy.

This clonotype was counted at least ten times. The chain joins TRBV2 to TRBJ1-1; D possibly corresponds to TRBD1 (5 bases). This CDR3 has 16 residues. Germline assignment: CDR1 SNHLY and CDR2 FYNNEI. V shed 6 bases and J shed 0 bases, with 17 bases lying between them. The CDR3 DNA sequence: TGTGCCAGCAGGGTCTCGGGGGTCCCCTTGAACACTGAAGCTTTCTTT. It codes for CASRVSGVPLNTEAFF.

This clonotype was seen at least ten times. This CDR3 reads CASSLLGAVNEKLFF. In DNA, the CDR3 is TGTGCCAGCAGTTTACTTGGGGCCGTTAATGAAAAACTGTTTTTT. The chain joins TRBV28 to TRBJ1-4, with D possibly matching TRBD1 (5 bases). The germline CDR1 and CDR2 sequences are MDHEN and SYDVKM. V lost 2 bases and J 4 bases, leaving 11 bases between the germline ends. This CDR3 is 15 amino acids long. The complete variable domain, with remaining parts taken from reference TRBV28 and TRBJ1-4, reads DVKVTQSSRYLVKRTGEKVFLECVQDMDHENMFWYRQDPGLGLRLIYFSYDVKMKEKGDIPEGYSVSREKKERFSLILESASTNQTSMYLCASSLLGAVNEKLFFGSGTQLSVL.

In this sample, this clonotype turned up many times. The J gene is TRBJ2-7, the V gene TRBV20-1; 8 bases map to TRBD1. The germline V gene has CDR1 DFQATT and CDR2 SNEGSKA (reference sequence). The CDR3 has 14 residues. With V trimmed by 7 bases and J by 2 bases, 10 bases remained unmatched. CDR3 DNA: TGCAGTGTGCGACCCGGGACAGGCCCCTACGAGCAGTACTTC. It yields the protein CSVRPGTGPYEQYF.

The genes are TRBV6-5 and TRBJ2-7; 8 nucleotides agree with TRBD2. Germline loops: CDR1 MNHEY, CDR2 SVGAGI. The V segment lost 2 bases and the J segment 1 base; nucleotides outside the gene matches: 4. The CDR3 runs to 15 residues. The CDR3 spells CASSYGAGESYEQYF. CDR3 nucleotide sequence: TGTGCCAGCAGTTACGGAGCGGGAGAGTCCTACGAGCAGTACTTC.

This clonotype was counted many times. The gene calls are TRBV15 and TRBJ1-4; D call uncertain. Looked up from germline, CDR1 is LNHNV and CDR2 is YYDKDF (reference sequence). V gave up 0 bases and J gave up 4 bases, with 3 bases separating them. The CDR3 consists of 13 residues. CDR3 nucleotide sequence: TGTGCCACCAGCAGAGATCGTAATGAAAAACTGTTTTTT. Amino acids: CATSRDRNEKLFF.

The chain employs TRBV5-1 and TRBJ1-5; D is possibly TRBD1 (6 bases). V was clipped by 1 base and J by 5 bases, with 13 bases between them. Germline lookup yields CDR1 SGHRS and CDR2 YFSETQ. The CDR3 runs 15 residues. CDR3 DNA sequence: TGCGCCAGCAGCTTGTTCCCAGGGGCGGATCAGCCCCAGCATTTT. This codes for CASSLFPGADQPQHF.

The sample holds many counts of this clonotype. V gene TRBV12-3 or TRBV12-4 combines with J gene TRBJ2-3; possible D gene TRBD2, 6 bases. The CDR3 spans 14 residues. V was clipped by 1 base and J by 9 bases, with 14 bases between them. CDR3 DNA: TGTGCCAGCAGTTTAGTTTCGCGCGCGGGGACGCAGTATTTT. Protein sequence: CASSLVSRAGTQYF.

This clonotype appeared a few times. This sequence joins TRBV5-1 and TRBJ2-1; D possibly uses TRBD1 or TRBD2 (7 bases each). The CDR3 runs 15 residues. Germline assignment: CDR1 SGHRS and CDR2 YFSETQ. Trimming shortened V by 5 bases and J by 9 bases, and 21 bases separated the two germline ends. CDR3 sequence: CASRPNAGGAGEQFF. The DNA of the CDR3 is TGCGCCAGCAGGCCTAATGCAGGGGGGGCAGGTGAGCAGTTCTTC.

This clonotype has at least ten counts. The chain combines TRBV20-1 with TRBJ2-7, with a weak D call TRBD2 (5 bases). Germline lookup yields CDR1 DFQATT and CDR2 SNEGSKA (reference sequence). The CDR3 sequence is 15 residues long. V lost 6 bases to trimming and J lost 3 bases, with 21 bases between them. CDR3 sequence: CSAHTRPSGYYEQYF. The CDR3 DNA is TGCAGTGCCCACACTAGGCCCAGCGGTTACTACGAGCAGTACTTC.

With respect to this clonotype: With a much larger clone just one base away, this may be a read error. This sequence joins TRBV6-9 and TRBJ2-7; unclear D gene. V lost 2 bases and J lost 7, with 6 bases in between. Germline lookup yields CDR1 MNHGY and CDR2 SVAAGI. The CDR3 has 11 amino acids. CDR3 bases: TGTGCCAGCAGTTATGGGTCGGAGCAGTACTTC. It specifies CASSYGSEQYF.

This clonotype was detected ten times or more. The chain combines TRBV5-1 with TRBJ2-1; 13 bases match TRBD2. Germline values: CDR1 SGHRS, CDR2 YFSETQ. The CDR3 extends over 18 amino acids. J lost 0 bases, V lost 0 bases, and 3 bases had no gene match. In DNA form, the CDR3 reads TGCGCCAGCAGCTTGGGGGGGACTAGCGGGATCTCCTACAATGAGCAGTTCTTC. It translates to CASSLGGTSGISYNEQFF.

This clonotype has a count of ten or more. The V and J genes are TRBV12-3 or TRBV12-4 and TRBJ1-2; D uncertain. The ends were cut back, 6 bases at V and 4 bases at J, with 12 bases in the middle. CDR3 length equals 13 residues. CDR3 sequence (DNA): TGTGCCAGCAGCGGCTCGACTGGCTATGGCTACACCTTC. Amino acid sequence: CASSGSTGYGYTF.

This clonotype was seen many times. The V and J genes are TRBV13 and TRBJ2-5; 9 nucleotides agree with TRBD2. Germline V CDR1 and CDR2: PRHDT, FYEKMQ (reference sequence). V lost 4 bases to trimming and J lost 4 bases; unmatched junction nucleotides: 10. This CDR3 spans 16 amino acids. CDR3 DNA sequence: TGTGCCAGCAGCTCAATTGGCGGGAGGGCCCGAGAGACCCAGTACTTC. Its translation is CASSSIGGRARETQYF. Full variable domain (outside the CDR3, taken from reference TRBV13 and TRBJ2-5): AAGVIQSPRHLIKEKRETATLKCYPIPRHDTVYWYQQGPGQDPQFLISFYEKMQSDKGSIPDRFSAQQFSDYHSELNMSSLELGDSALYFCASSSIGGRARETQYFGPGTRLLVL.

This chain links TRBV5-1 with TRBJ2-7; TRBD2 might be the D (6 bases). V gave up 4 bases and J gave up 3 bases, with 26 bases separating them. Germline V gene lookup returns CDR1 SGHRS and CDR2 YFSETQ. CDR3 size: 18 residues. The chain's CDR3 is CASSPQNTRRGRDYEQYF. The CDR3 nucleotides read TGCGCCAGCAGCCCACAGAACACCAGGAGGGGCCGGGACTACGAGCAGTACTTC.

There are a few counts of this clonotype. The gene calls are TRBV27 and TRBJ2-1; D call uncertain. Trimming left V 7 bases short and J 4 bases short, with 14 bases between. The V gene's germline CDR1 is MNHEY and CDR2 SMNVEV (reference sequence). The CDR3 length is 14 residues. CDR3 residues: CASNGEGRYNEQFF. Written as DNA, the CDR3 is TGTGCCAGCAACGGAGAAGGACGGTACAATGAGCAGTTCTTC.

This clonotype came up many times. V is TRBV6-5 and J is TRBJ1-2, with 8 positions matching TRBD1. The length of the CDR3 is 15 residues. The J segment lost 11 bases and the V segment lost 2 bases, leaving 13 bases of the junction unmatched. Germline CDR1 MNHEY, CDR2 SVGAGI. The DNA for the CDR3 is TGTGCCAGCAGTTACGGGTCAGGGGGCGGCCTCCGTTACACCTTC. Encoded protein: CASSYGSGGGLRYTF.